These T cell receptor beta chains were read from a single sample in a study of T cells in Graves' hyperthyroidism and ophthalmopathy. Each CDR3 protein is one row after TCRdb ran MiXCR on the multiplex PCR reads. The sample holds some 500,000 distinct CDR3 sequences, roughly 14% seen once. Material for sequencing was blood. Receptors were obtained from a woman between 18 and 30 years old with Graves' hyperthyroidism. CDR3s include the opening cysteine and the closing phenylalanine or tryptophan. A D gene is named only where the DNA matches it firmly. Clone size is not always given. Where it is, it says once, few, many or a class for expanded clones.

abundance | j_gene | v_gene | d_gene | CDR3nt | CDR3aa
few | TRBJ2-1 | TRBV20-1 | . | TGCAGTGCTAGAGGGACAGATTCCTACAATGAGCAGTTCTTC | CSARGTDSYNEQFF
many | TRBJ2-2 | TRBV7-8 | . | TGTGCCCATAGACAGAGTAACACCGGGGAGCTGTTTTTT | CAHRQSNTGELFF
. | TRBJ2-2 | TRBV19 | TRBD1 | TGTGCCAGTACTTCGAGCAGGACAGGGCACACCGGGGAGCTGTTTTTT | CASTSSRTGHTGELFF
. | TRBJ1-2 | TRBV20-1 | . | TGCAGTGCTAGAGATTTAGGGGCCTCACCTCTTGGCTACACCTTC | CSARDLGASPLGYTF
many | TRBJ1-1 | TRBV12-3/TRBV12-4 | TRBD1 | TGTGCCAGCATATCCCAGGGGGCTACCACTGAAGCTTTCTTT | CASISQGATTEAFF
few | TRBJ2-2 | TRBV7-2 | . | TGTGCCAGCAGCTCGGGCCTCGGGTCCGGGGAGCTGTTTTTT | CASSSGLGSGELFF
many | TRBJ1-1 | TRBV3-1 | . | TGTGCCAGCAGCCAACAGGGGCTGAACACTGAAGCTTTCTTT | CASSQQGLNTEAFF
many | TRBJ2-1 | TRBV19 | . | TGTGCCAGCAATTACGGTGCGGGAAGTCAGCAGTTCTTC | CASNYGAGSQQFF
many | TRBJ2-4 | TRBV12-5 | . | TGTGCTAGTGCCCCTCTAGCGCAAAACATTCAGTACTTC | CASAPLAQNIQYF
. | TRBJ1-4 | TRBV4-2 | TRBD1 | TGTGCCAGCAGCCAAGAGACATTGGGGGGGACAGGTGGTGAAAAACTGTTTTTT | CASSQETLGGTGGEKLFF
. | TRBJ1-1 | TRBV18 | TRBD1 | TGTGCCAGCTCACCTGCTGGACAGGGCCAAACTGAAGCTTTCTTT | CASSPAGQGQTEAFF
many | TRBJ1-2 | TRBV11-3 | . | TGTGCCAGCAGCTTAGAAGTGGGGACGGCGCATGGCTACACCTTC | CASSLEVGTAHGYTF
. | TRBJ2-2 | TRBV2 | . | TGTGCCTTCCTCTGGGGTCTCACCGGGGAGCTGTTTTTT | CAFLWGLTGELFF
. | TRBJ1-1 | TRBV6-1 | . | TGTGCCAGCACCTGGGAGGCCGGTTACACTGAAGCTTTCTTT | CASTWEAGYTEAFF
few | TRBJ2-2 | TRBV28 | . | TGTGCCAGCAGTCTCCCGGCCGGGGAGCTGTTTTTT | CASSLPAGELFF
few | TRBJ2-3 | TRBV20-1 | TRBD2 | TGCAGTGCTAGAGTCGGGGGGATGGATACGCAGTATTTT | CSARVGGMDTQYF
many | TRBJ1-1 | TRBV19 | . | TGTGCCAGTAGTATAACCGGGGCCACTGAAGCTTTCTTT | CASSITGATEAFF
many | TRBJ2-3 | TRBV29-1 | TRBD2 | TGCAGCGTTGGCCTAGCGGGAGGAGGGACCACAGATACGCAGTATTTT | CSVGLAGGGTTDTQYF
. | TRBJ2-4 | TRBV11-3 | . | TGTGCCAGCAGCTCCAGGATCTCTGGCATTCAGTACTTC | CASSSRISGIQYF
. | TRBJ2-5 | TRBV11-2 | TRBD2 | TGTGCCAGCAGCGAAGCGGGGGGCCTAGGGGAGACCCAGTACTTC | CASSEAGGLGETQYF
many | TRBJ2-5 | TRBV2 | . | TGTGCCAGCATCGGAGCAGAGGAGACCCAGTACTTC | CASIGAEETQYF
. | TRBJ2-1 | TRBV12-3/TRBV12-4 | TRBD2 | TGTGCCAGCAGTCCATTGGCGGGAGTTAGGAATGAGCAGTTCTTC | CASSPLAGVRNEQFF
many | TRBJ1-1 | TRBV12-3/TRBV12-4 | TRBD1 | TGTGCCAGCAGTTCGGCCGGGACAGTTGTGAACACTGAAGCTTTCTTT | CASSSAGTVVNTEAFF
many | TRBJ1-6 | TRBV6-1 | TRBD1 | TGTGCCAGCAGCTCCGGACAGGGAAAGTCACCCCTCCACTTT | CASSSGQGKSPLHF
few | TRBJ2-1 | TRBV19 | TRBD2 | TGTGCCAGTACTGGACTAGCGGGAGATGAGCAGTTCTTC | CASTGLAGDEQFF
many | TRBJ1-2 | TRBV6-5 | . | TGTGCCAGCAGTTCTCGGCCGGCCCAAGGCTACACCTTC | CASSSRPAQGYTF
. | TRBJ2-2 | TRBV5-1 | . | TGCGCCAGCAGAGGTGCAGGAAACACCGGGGAGCTGTTTTTT | CASRGAGNTGELFF
few | TRBJ2-1 | TRBV5-4 | TRBD2 | TGTGCCAGCTCCCCCTTGGGGGTAGCGGGCTCCTACAATGAGCAGTTCTTC | CASSPLGVAGSYNEQFF
few | TRBJ2-5 | TRBV3-1 | . | TGTGCCAGCAGCCAACCGCCCGACGGATACGAAGAGACCCAGTACTTC | CASSQPPDGYEETQYF
many | TRBJ1-2 | TRBV6-2/TRBV6-3 | . | TGTGCCAGCACCCTAGTCCTGAACTATGGCTACACCTTC | CASTLVLNYGYTF
few | TRBJ2-3 | TRBV7-3 | . | TGTGCCAGCAGCTTAAGGGGAGTAGGGGTACCCACAGATACGCAGTATTTT | CASSLRGVGVPTDTQYF
many | TRBJ2-5 | TRBV6-1 | . | TGTGCCAGCAAGGGGCGGGGCGCTAGCCAAGAGACCCAGTACTTC | CASKGRGASQETQYF
. | TRBJ2-2 | TRBV10-3 | . | TGTGCCCACCACCCAGCGTTTGACACCGGGGAGCTGTTTTTT | CAHHPAFDTGELFF
many | TRBJ1-1 | TRBV3-1 | . | TGTGCCAGCAGCTCAACAGGTGTCACTGAAGCTTTCTTT | CASSSTGVTEAFF
many | TRBJ1-2 | TRBV6-1 | . | TGTGCCAGCAGTCACGAGACAGCTAACTATGGCTACACCTTC | CASSHETANYGYTF
few | TRBJ2-1 | TRBV19 | . | TGTGCCAGTAGCCCCGTGAGCTCCTACAGTGAGCAGTTCTTC | CASSPVSSYSEQFF
many | TRBJ1-1 | TRBV5-1 | TRBD1 | TGCGCCAGCAGCTTGGGGCAGGGGGTGAACACTGAAGCTTTCTTT | CASSLGQGVNTEAFF
few | TRBJ1-6 | TRBV6-1 | TRBD1 | TGTGCCAGCAGTAGCCGGGACAGGGTTTTAGGTTCACCCCTCCACTTT | CASSSRDRVLGSPLHF
many | TRBJ1-2 | TRBV27 | . | TGTGCCAGCAGTTCTTACATTCAGGAGGCGAGTGGCTACACCTTC | CASSSYIQEASGYTF
. | TRBJ2-1 | TRBV24-1 | TRBD2 | TGTGCCACCAGTGAATATCTAGTTAGCGGGAGGGCCTCCAATGAGCAGTTCTTC | CATSEYLVSGRASNEQFF
many | TRBJ2-2 | TRBV2 | . | TGTGCCAGCAGGGCGCAGGGTTGGACCGGGGAGCTGTTTTTT | CASRAQGWTGELFF
few | TRBJ1-2 | TRBV20-1 | . | TGCAGTGCTAGAGGGGCCGGGATTAGGACCTATGGCTACACCTTC | CSARGAGIRTYGYTF
many | TRBJ2-1 | TRBV9 | . | TGTGCCAGCAGCGAGCTCGGGGGTAGCTCCTACAATGAGCAGTTCTTC | CASSELGGSSYNEQFF
many | TRBJ1-3 | TRBV12-3/TRBV12-4 | . | TGTGCCAGCAGTTTACAGGGAGGATCTGGAAACACCATATATTTT | CASSLQGGSGNTIYF
. | TRBJ1-4 | TRBV14 | . | TGTGCCAGCAGCCGAGACGATCTGTTCAGTTGGCGTAATGAAAAACTGTTTTTT | CASSRDDLFSWRNEKLFF